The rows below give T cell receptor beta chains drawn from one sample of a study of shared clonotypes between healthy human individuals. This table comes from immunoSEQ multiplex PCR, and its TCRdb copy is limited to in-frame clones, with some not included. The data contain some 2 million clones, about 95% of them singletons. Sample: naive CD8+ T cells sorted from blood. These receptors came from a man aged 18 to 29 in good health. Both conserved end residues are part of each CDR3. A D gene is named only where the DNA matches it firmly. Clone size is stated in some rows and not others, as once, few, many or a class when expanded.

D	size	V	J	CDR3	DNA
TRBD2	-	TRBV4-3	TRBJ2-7	CASSQGLAGSYEQYF	TGCGCCAGCAGCCAGGGACTAGCGGGGTCCTACGAGCAGTACTTC
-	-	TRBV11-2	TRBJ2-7	CASSWGTDPPYDEQYF	TGTGCCAGCAGCTGGGGGACGGACCCCCCGTACGACGAGCAGTACTTC
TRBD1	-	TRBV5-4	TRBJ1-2	CASSFRDSYGYTF	TGTGCCAGCAGCTTTCGGGACAGCTATGGCTACACCTTC
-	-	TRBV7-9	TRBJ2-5	CASSSVGSQETQYF	TGTGCCAGCAGCTCCGTGGGCTCCCAGGAGACCCAGTACTTC
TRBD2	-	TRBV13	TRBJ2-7	CASSSTGLAGYEQYF	TGTGCCAGCAGCTCGACCGGACTAGCGGGCTACGAGCAGTACTTC
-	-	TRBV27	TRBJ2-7	CASSLAGDAYEQYF	TGTGCCAGCAGTTTAGCCGGGGACGCCTACGAGCAGTACTTC
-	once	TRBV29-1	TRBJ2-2	CSVGYLGFGGDTGELFF	TGCAGCGTTGGGTATCTGGGCTTTGGCGGAGACACCGGGGAGCTGTTTTTT
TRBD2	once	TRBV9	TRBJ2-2	CASGGAGAGELFF	TGTGCCAGCGGTGGGGCGGGAGCCGGGGAGCTGTTTTTT
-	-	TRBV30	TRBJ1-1	CALTVNTEAFF	TGTGCACTGACGGTGAACACTGAAGCTTTCTTT
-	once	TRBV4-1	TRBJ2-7	CASSQGLGAAGEQYF	TGCGCCAGCAGCCAAGGGTTGGGGGCGGCGGGCGAGCAGTACTTC
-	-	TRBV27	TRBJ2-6	CASSPPNSGANVLTF	TGTGCCAGCAGTCCGCCGAACTCTGGGGCCAACGTCCTGACTTTC
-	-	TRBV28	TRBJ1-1	CASNLNTEAFF	TGTGCCAGCAACCTGAACACTGAAGCTTTCTTT
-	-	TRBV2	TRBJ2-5	CASQTGNQETQYF	TGTGCCAGCCAAACAGGGAATCAAGAGACCCAGTACTTC
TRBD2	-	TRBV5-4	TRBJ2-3	CATREGIQPDTQYF	TGTGCTACCAGGGAGGGCATACAGCCAGATACGCAGTATTTT
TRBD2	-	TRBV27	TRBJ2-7	CASSSSGTYEQYF	TGTGCCAGCAGCTCTAGCGGCACCTACGAGCAGTACTTC
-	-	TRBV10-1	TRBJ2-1	CASSDEGPTYNEQFF	TGCGCCAGCAGTGATGAGGGCCCTACCTACAATGAGCAGTTCTTC
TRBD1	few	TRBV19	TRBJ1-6	CASSTGTGGFFSPLHF	TGTGCCAGTAGTACCGGGACAGGGGGCTTCTTTTCACCCCTCCACTTT
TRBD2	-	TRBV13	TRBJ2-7	CASSGTNYAYEQYF	TGTGCCAGCAGTGGGACTAATTATGCTTACGAGCAGTACTTC
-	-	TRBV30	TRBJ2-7	CAWSQDSYEQYF	TGTGCCTGGAGTCAGGACAGCTACGAGCAGTACTTC
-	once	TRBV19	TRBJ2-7	CASSMTFGGISYEQYF	TGTGCCAGTAGTATGACCTTTGGAGGAATCTCCTACGAGCAGTACTTC
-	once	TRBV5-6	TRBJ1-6	CASSLWGGSDNSPLHF	TGTGCCAGCAGCTTGTGGGGGGGGTCAGATAATTCACCCCTCCACTTT
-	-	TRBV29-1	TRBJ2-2	CSVELAGFNTGELFF	TGCAGCGTTGAATTGGCGGGATTCAACACCGGGGAGCTGTTTTTT
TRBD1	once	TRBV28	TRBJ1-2	CASRHVGQGLYGYTF	TGTGCCAGCAGGCACGTGGGACAGGGGCTCTATGGCTACACCTTC
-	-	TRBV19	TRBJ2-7	CASSIAPTASYEQYF	TGTGCCAGTAGTATAGCCCCGACAGCTTCCTACGAGCAGTACTTC
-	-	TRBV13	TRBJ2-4	CASSRGHSGENIQYF	TGTGCCAGCAGCCGCGGGCACTCTGGGGAAAACATTCAGTACTTC
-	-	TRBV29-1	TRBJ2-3	CSVIFGRESDTQYF	TGCAGCGTCATTTTTGGTAGGGAGTCCGATACGCAGTATTTT
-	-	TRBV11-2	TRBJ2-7	CASSSDTPLDEQYF	TGTGCCAGCAGCTCGGACACGCCTTTGGACGAGCAGTACTTC
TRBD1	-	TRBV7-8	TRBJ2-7	CASSFPGTGFYEQYF	TGTGCCAGCAGCTTTCCTGGGACAGGCTTCTACGAGCAGTACTTC
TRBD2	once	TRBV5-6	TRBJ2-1	CASSLTSGILNEQFF	TGTGCCAGCAGCCTCACTAGCGGGATATTGAATGAGCAGTTCTTC